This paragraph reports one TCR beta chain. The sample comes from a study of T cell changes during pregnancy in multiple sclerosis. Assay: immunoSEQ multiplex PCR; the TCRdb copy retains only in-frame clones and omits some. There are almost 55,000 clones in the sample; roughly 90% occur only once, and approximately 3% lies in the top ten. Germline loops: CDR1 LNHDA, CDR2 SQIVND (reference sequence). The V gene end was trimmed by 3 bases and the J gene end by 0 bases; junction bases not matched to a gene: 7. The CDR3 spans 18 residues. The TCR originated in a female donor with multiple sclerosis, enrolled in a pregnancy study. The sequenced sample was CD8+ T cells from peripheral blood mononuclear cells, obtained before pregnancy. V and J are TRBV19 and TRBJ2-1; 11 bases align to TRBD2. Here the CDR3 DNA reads TGTGCCAGTAGTATTGCTAGCGGGGGGATTATCTCCTACAATGAGCAGTTCTTC. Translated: CASSIASGGIISYNEQFF.